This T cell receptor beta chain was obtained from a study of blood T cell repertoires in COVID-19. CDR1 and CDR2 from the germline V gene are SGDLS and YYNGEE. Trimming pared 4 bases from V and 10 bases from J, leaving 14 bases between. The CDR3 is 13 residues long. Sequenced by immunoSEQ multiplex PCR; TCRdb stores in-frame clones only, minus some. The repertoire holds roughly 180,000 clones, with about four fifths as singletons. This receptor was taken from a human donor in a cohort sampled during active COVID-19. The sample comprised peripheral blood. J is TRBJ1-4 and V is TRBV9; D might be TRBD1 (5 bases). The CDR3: CASSPVAGGKLFF. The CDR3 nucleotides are TGTGCCAGCAGCCCCGTCGCCGGGGGAAAACTGTTTTTT. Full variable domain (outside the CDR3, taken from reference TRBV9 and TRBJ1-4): DSGVTQTPKHLITATGQRVTLRCSPRSGDLSVYWYQQSLDQGLQFLIQYYNGEERAKGNILERFSAQQFPDLHSELNLSSLELGDSALYFCASSPVAGGKLFFGSGTQLSVL.